Listed below are T cell receptor beta chains from one sample, sequenced in a study of cytomegalovirus exposure and HLA in healthy donors. TCRdb keeps only in-frame clones here, not all; method: immunoSEQ multiplex PCR. The top ten hold approximately 4.5% of the sample, which has tens of thousands of clones, nearly 80% seen once. Sequenced material: PBMCs. The source of these receptors is a man between 35 and 55 years old in good health and CMV-seronegative. Each CDR3 is given with its conserved first and last residue. The order of the fields is D gene, clone size, V gene, J gene, CDR3 protein, CDR3 DNA. A D gene is named only where the DNA matches it firmly. A row's size may be missing; if present it is once, few, many or a size class.

NA	NA	TRBV27	TRBJ2-7	CASSSGQYF	TGTGCCAGCAGTTCCGGGCAGTACTTC
TRBD2	NA	TRBV5-1	TRBJ2-5	CASSPSPSGQETQYF	TGCGCCAGCAGCCCATCGCCTAGCGGCCAAGAGACCCAGTACTTC
NA	NA	TRBV7-9	TRBJ2-3	CASSLRESDTQYF	TGTGCCAGCAGCTTGCGGGAAAGCGATACGCAGTATTTT
NA	few	TRBV2	TRBJ2-7	CALSEGPSYEQYF	TGTGCCCTCTCGGAGGGGCCGTCCTACGAGCAGTACTTC
NA	few	TRBV7-7	TRBJ2-1	CASSLGLAEDNEQFF	TGTGCTAGCAGCTTAGGATTAGCGGAGGACAATGAGCAGTTCTTC
TRBD1	NA	TRBV7-2	TRBJ2-5	CASSLGGQGRQETQYF	TGTGCCAGCAGCTTAGGGGGACAGGGTAGGCAAGAGACCCAGTACTTC
NA	NA	TRBV7-3	TRBJ2-7	CASSFGAGHSYEQYF	TGTGCCAGCAGCTTTGGGGCAGGTCACTCCTACGAGCAGTACTTC
TRBD2	NA	TRBV7-9	TRBJ2-3	CASSVAGGSTDTQYF	TGTGCCAGCAGCGTAGCGGGAGGCAGCACAGATACGCAGTATTTT
NA	NA	TRBV2	TRBJ1-4	CASSGDGQLNEKLFF	TGTGCCAGCAGTGGGGATGGACAGCTTAATGAAAAACTGTTTTTT
TRBD2	NA	TRBV7-8	TRBJ2-1	CASSLVMGLAGVSNEQFF	TGTGCCAGCAGCTTAGTGATGGGACTAGCGGGAGTAAGCAATGAGCAGTTCTTC
TRBD1	NA	TRBV5-4	TRBJ2-7	CASSFDRGLIEQYF	TGTGCCAGCAGCTTCGACAGGGGGCTAATCGAGCAGTACTTC
TRBD2	NA	TRBV10-3	TRBJ2-6	CAISERGVTGANVLTF	TGTGCCATCAGTGAACGGGGGGTAACTGGGGCCAACGTCCTGACTTTC
TRBD2	NA	TRBV5-1	TRBJ2-3	CASKGTRTSGGTDTQYF	TGCGCCAGCAAGGGTACTCGGACTAGCGGAGGGACAGATACGCAGTATTTT
NA	NA	TRBV6-5	TRBJ1-1	CASSYGAGRGTEAFF	TGTGCCAGCAGTTACGGTGCGGGGCGCGGGACTGAAGCTTTCTTT
TRBD2	NA	TRBV7-9	TRBJ2-1	CASSLAGGRDEQFF	TGTGCCAGCAGCCTAGCGGGAGGGAGGGATGAGCAGTTCTTC
NA	NA	TRBV18	TRBJ1-1	CASSSFIENTEAFF	TGTGCCAGCTCCTCTTTTATAGAGAACACTGAAGCTTTCTTT
TRBD1	NA	TRBV9	TRBJ1-4	CASSVQGAGEKLFF	TGTGCCAGCAGCGTTCAGGGGGCGGGTGAAAAACTGTTTTTT
NA	NA	TRBV28	TRBJ2-7	CASVGSSLYEQYF	TGTGCCAGCGTCGGGAGTTCCCTATACGAGCAGTACTTC
NA	NA	TRBV28	TRBJ2-5	CASKPRQVRKETQYF	TGTGCCAGCAAGCCTCGGCAGGTTAGGAAAGAGACCCAGTACTTC
NA	NA	TRBV7-2	TRBJ2-2	CASSLFLQGANTGELFF	TGTGCCAGCAGCTTATTCCTACAGGGAGCGAACACCGGGGAGCTGTTTTTT
NA	few	TRBV5-6	TRBJ1-1	CASSTFSPGVTEAFF	TGTGCCAGCAGTACTTTTTCCCCGGGGGTCACTGAAGCTTTCTTT
TRBD1	NA	TRBV7-2	TRBJ1-5	CASSSGTGGVQPQHF	TGTGCCAGCAGCTCAGGGACAGGGGGCGTTCAGCCCCAGCATTTT
TRBD2	NA	TRBV9	TRBJ2-7	CASSPPRGGSYEQYF	TGTGCCAGCAGCCCCCCCCGCGGGGGCTCCTACGAGCAGTACTTC
NA	NA	TRBV5-1	TRBJ2-5	CASSSGQEGTQYF	TGCGCCAGCAGCTCCGGTCAGGAGGGGACCCAGTACTTC
NA	once	TRBV25-1	TRBJ2-1	CASSESGGGTAYNEQFF	TGTGCCAGCAGTGAATCGGGGGGCGGGACCGCCTACAATGAGCAGTTCTTC
NA	few	TRBV4-2	TRBJ1-3	CASSTAGREGNTIYF	TGTGCCAGCAGCACCGCTGGTCGAGAGGGAAACACCATATATTTT
TRBD2	NA	TRBV29-1	TRBJ2-1	CSVPGLAPNNEQFF	TGCAGCGTTCCGGGACTAGCGCCGAACAATGAGCAGTTCTTC
NA	few	TRBV28	TRBJ2-3	CASRTEGTTDTQYF	TGTGCCAGCCGGACTGAGGGTACCACAGATACGCAGTATTTT
NA	NA	TRBV19	TRBJ1-2	CASSGSTAENYGYTF	TGTGCCAGTAGTGGCTCAACCGCTGAAAACTATGGCTACACCTTC
NA	NA	TRBV30	TRBJ2-7	CAFVFGAGQYF	TGTGCCTTCGTCTTCGGTGCCGGGCAGTACTTC
TRBD1	NA	TRBV5-1	TRBJ1-5	CASSLDRGPNQPQHF	TGCGCCAGCAGCTTGGACAGGGGTCCCAATCAGCCCCAGCATTTT
TRBD2	NA	TRBV28	TRBJ2-2	CASRSGRTNTGELFF	TGTGCCAGCAGAAGCGGGAGAACCAACACCGGGGAGCTGTTTTTT
TRBD1	NA	TRBV28	TRBJ1-1	CASSSPGQGRSEAFF	TGTGCCAGCAGTTCCCCCGGACAGGGGAGGTCTGAAGCTTTCTTT
NA	NA	TRBV12-2	TRBJ2-7	CASRSSGRAPEQYF	TGTGCAAGTCGCTCTAGCGGGAGGGCCCCCGAGCAGTACTTC
TRBD2	NA	TRBV9	TRBJ2-1	CASSIAGGSYNEQFF	TGTGCCAGCAGCATCGCGGGGGGTTCCTACAATGAGCAGTTCTTC
TRBD1	NA	TRBV19	TRBJ1-2	CASSMQGAAGYTF	TGTGCCAGTAGTATGCAGGGGGCGGCTGGCTACACCTTC
TRBD1	few	TRBV6-1	TRBJ1-5	CASSGGQLNQPQHF	TGTGCCAGCAGCGGGGGACAGTTAAATCAGCCCCAGCATTTT
TRBD1	NA	TRBV5-6	TRBJ1-4	CASSLWTGPEKLFF	TGTGCCAGCAGTTTGTGGACAGGCCCCGAAAAACTGTTTTTT
TRBD1	NA	TRBV19	TRBJ1-5	CASSGTGARGQPQHF	TGTGCCAGTAGTGGGACAGGGGCCCGCGGGCAGCCCCAGCATTTT